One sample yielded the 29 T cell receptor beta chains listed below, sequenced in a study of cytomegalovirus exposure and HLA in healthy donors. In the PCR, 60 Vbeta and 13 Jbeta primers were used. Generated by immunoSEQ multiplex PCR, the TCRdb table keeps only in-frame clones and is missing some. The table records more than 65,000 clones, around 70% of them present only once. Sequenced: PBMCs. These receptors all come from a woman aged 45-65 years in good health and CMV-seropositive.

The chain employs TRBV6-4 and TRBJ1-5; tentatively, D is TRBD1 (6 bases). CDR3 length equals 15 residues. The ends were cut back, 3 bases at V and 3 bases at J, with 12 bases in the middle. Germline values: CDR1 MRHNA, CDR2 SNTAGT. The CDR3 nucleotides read TGTGCCAGCAGTGAAACCGGACAGCTCAATCAGCCCCAGCATTTT. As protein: CASSETGQLNQPQHF.

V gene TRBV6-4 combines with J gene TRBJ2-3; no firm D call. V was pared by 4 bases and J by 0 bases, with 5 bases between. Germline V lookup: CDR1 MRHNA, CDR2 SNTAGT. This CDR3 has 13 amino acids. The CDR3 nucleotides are TGTGCCAGCAGTGCTACTAGCACAGATACGCAGTATTTT. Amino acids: CASSATSTDTQYF.

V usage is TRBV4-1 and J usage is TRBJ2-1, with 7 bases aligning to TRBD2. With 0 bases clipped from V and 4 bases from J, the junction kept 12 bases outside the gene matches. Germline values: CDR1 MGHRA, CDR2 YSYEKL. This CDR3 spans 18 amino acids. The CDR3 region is CASSQDQSGTPPYNEQFF. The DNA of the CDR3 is TGCGCCAGCAGCCAAGATCAGAGCGGGACCCCCCCGTACAATGAGCAGTTCTTC.

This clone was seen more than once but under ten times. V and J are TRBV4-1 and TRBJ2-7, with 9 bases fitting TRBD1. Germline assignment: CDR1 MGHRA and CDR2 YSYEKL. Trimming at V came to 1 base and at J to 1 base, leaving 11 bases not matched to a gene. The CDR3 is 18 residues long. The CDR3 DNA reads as TGCGCCAGCAGCCAAGGAAGGTTACAGGGGGCGAAATCCTACGAGCAGTACTTC. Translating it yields CASSQGRLQGAKSYEQYF.

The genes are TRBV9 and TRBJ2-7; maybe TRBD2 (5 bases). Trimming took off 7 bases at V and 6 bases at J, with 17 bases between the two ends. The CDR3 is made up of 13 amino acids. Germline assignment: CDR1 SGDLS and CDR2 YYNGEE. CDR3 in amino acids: CASGHGVSSEQYF. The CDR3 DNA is TGTGCCAGCGGGCACGGGGTTTCGAGCGAGCAGTACTTC. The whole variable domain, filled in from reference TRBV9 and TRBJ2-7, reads DSGVTQTPKHLITATGQRVTLRCSPRSGDLSVYWYQQSLDQGLQFLIQYYNGEERAKGNILERFSAQQFPDLHSELNLSSLELGDSALYFCASGHGVSSEQYFGPGTRLTVT.

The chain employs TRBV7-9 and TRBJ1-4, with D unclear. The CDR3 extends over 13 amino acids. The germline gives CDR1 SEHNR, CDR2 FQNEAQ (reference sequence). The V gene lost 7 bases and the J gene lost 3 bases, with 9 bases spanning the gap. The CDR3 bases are TGTGCCAGCAAGGAGGGATCTAATGAAAAACTGTTTTTT. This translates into CASKEGSNEKLFF.

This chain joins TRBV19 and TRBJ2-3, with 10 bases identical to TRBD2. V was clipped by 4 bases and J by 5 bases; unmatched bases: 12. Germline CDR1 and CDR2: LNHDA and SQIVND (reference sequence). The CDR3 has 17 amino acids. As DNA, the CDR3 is TGTGCCAGTAGTAGCCAGTGGACTAGCGGAGAGCGAGATACGCAGTATTTT. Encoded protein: CASSSQWTSGERDTQYF.

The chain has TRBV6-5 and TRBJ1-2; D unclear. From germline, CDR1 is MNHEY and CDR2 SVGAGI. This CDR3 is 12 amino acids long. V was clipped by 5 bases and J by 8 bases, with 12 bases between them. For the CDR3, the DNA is TGTGCCAGCAGTGGGTCTCACGGGGGCTACACCTTC. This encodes CASSGSHGGYTF.

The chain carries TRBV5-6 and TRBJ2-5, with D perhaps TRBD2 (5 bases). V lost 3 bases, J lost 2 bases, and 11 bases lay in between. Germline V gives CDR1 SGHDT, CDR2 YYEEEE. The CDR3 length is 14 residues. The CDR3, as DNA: TGTGCCAGCAGCTGGAGGTCACCACAAGAGACCCAGTACTTC. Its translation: CASSWRSPQETQYF.

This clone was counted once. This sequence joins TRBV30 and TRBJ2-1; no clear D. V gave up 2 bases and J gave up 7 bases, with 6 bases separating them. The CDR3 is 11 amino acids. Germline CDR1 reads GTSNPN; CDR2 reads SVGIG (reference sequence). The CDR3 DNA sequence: TGTGCCTGGAGTCCTAGGAATGAGCAGTTCTTC. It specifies CAWSPRNEQFF.

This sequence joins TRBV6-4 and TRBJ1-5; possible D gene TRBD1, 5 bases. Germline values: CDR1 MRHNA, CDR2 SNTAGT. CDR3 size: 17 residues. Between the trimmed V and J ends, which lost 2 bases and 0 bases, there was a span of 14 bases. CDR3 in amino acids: CASSDKVGGGSNQPQHF. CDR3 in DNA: TGTGCCAGCAGTGACAAAGTTGGGGGAGGTAGCAATCAGCCCCAGCATTTT.

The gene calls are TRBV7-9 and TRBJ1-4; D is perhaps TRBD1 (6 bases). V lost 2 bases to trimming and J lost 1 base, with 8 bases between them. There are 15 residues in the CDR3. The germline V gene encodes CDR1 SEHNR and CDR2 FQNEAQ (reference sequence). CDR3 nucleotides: TGTGCCAGCAGCTTAAACAGGGAAACTAATGAAAAACTGTTTTTT. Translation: CASSLNRETNEKLFF.

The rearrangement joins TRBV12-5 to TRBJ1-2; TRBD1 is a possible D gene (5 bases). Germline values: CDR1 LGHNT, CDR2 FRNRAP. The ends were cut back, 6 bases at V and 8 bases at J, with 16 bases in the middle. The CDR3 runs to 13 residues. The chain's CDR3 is CASGSGGMQGYTF. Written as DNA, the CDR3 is TGTGCTAGTGGCTCCGGGGGAATGCAGGGCTACACCTTC. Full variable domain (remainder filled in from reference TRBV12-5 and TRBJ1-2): DARVTQTPRHKVTEMGQEVTMRCQPILGHNTVFWYRQTMMQGLELLAYFRNRAPLDDSGMPKDRFSAEMPDATLATLKIQPSEPRDSAVYFCASGSGGMQGYTFGSGTRLTVV.

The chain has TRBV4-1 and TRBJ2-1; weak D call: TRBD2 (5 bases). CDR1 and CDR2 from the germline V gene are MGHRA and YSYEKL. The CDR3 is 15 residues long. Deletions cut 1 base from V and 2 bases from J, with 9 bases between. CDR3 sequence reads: CASSQGLSTYNEQFF. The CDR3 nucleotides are TGCGCCAGCAGCCAAGGACTAAGTACCTACAATGAGCAGTTCTTC.

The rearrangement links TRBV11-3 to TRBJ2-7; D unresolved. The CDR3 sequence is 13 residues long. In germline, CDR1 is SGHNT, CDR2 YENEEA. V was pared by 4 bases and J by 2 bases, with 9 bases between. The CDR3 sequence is CASSSTIAYEQYF. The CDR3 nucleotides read TGTGCCAGCAGCTCTACGATAGCCTACGAGCAGTACTTC.

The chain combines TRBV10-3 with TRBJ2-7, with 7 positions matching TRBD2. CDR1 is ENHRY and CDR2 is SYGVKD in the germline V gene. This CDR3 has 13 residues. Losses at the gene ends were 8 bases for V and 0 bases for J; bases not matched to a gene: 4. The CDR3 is CAIGREPSYEQYF. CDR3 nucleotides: TGTGCCATCGGGCGGGAGCCCTCCTACGAGCAGTACTTC.

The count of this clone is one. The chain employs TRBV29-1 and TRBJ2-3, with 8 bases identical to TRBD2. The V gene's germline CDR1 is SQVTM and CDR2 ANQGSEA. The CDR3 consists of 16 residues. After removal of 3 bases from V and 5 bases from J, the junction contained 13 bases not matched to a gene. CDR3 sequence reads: CSVDRRLSGRRDTQYF. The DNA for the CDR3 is TGCAGCGTTGACCGACGATTGAGCGGGAGAAGAGATACGCAGTATTTT.

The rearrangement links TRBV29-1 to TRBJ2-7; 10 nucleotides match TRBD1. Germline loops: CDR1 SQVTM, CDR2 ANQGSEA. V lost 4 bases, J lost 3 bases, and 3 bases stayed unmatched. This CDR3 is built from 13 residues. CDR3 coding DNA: TGCAGCGTTGCGGGACAGGGGAACTACGAGCAGTACTTC. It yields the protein CSVAGQGNYEQYF.

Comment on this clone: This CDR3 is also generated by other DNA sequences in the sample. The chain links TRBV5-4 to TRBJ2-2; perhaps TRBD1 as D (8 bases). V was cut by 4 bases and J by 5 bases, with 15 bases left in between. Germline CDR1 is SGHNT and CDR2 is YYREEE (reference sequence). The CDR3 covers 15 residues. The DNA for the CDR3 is TGTGCCAGCAGCCGAGGACAGGGAGGGACCGGGGAGCTGTTTTTT. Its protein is CASSRGQGGTGELFF.

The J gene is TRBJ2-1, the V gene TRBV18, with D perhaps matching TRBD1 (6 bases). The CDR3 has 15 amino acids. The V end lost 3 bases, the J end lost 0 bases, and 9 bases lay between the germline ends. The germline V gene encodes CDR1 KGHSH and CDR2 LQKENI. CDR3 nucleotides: TGTGCCAGCTCACCTAGGGGGACCTCCTACAATGAGCAGTTCTTC. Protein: CASSPRGTSYNEQFF.

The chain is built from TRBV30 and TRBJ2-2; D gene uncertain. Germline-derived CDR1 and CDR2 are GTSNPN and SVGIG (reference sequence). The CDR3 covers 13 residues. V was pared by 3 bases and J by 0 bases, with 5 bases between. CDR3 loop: CAWSGSNTGELFF. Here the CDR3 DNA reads TGTGCCTGGAGCGGGTCGAACACCGGGGAGCTGTTTTTT.

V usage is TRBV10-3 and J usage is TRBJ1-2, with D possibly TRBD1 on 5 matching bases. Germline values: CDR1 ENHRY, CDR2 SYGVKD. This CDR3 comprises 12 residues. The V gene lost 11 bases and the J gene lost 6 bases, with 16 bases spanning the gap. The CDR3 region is CAARDWGDGYTF. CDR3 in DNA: TGTGCCGCCCGGGACTGGGGGGATGGCTACACCTTC.

The CDR3 DNA follows: TGTGCCAGTAGTATAAGGAGAGAGGGAGAGACCCAGTACTTC. Its protein is CASSIRREGETQYF. V usage is TRBV19 and J usage is TRBJ2-5, with TRBD2 as a possible D gene (5 bases). V lost 2 bases and J 4 bases, leaving 11 bases between the germline ends. Germline assignment: CDR1 LNHDA and CDR2 SQIVND (reference sequence). This CDR3 has 14 residues.

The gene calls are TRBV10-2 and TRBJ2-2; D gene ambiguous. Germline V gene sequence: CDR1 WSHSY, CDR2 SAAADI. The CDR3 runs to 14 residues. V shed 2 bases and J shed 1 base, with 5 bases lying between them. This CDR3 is CASSEQLNTGELFF. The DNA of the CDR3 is TGCGCCAGCAGTGAGCAGTTGAACACCGGGGAGCTGTTTTTT.

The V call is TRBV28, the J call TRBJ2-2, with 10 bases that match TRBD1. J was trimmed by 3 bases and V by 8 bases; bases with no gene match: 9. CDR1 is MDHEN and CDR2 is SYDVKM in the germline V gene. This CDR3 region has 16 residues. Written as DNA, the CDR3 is TGTGCCAGCCAACCCCCGGGACAGGGGTACACCGGGGAGCTGTTTTTT. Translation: CASQPPGQGYTGELFF.

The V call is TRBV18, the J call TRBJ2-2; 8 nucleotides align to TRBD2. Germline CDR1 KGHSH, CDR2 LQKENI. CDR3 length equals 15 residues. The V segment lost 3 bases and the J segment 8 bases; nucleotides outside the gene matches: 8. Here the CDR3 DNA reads TGTGCCAGCTCACCCACTAGCGGAACTTTTGGGGAGCTGTTTTTT. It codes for CASSPTSGTFGELFF.

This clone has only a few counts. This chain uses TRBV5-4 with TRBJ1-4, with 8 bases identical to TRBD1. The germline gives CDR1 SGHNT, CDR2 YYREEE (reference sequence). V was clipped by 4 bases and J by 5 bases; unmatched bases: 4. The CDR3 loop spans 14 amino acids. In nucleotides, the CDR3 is TGTGCCAGCAGCCGGACAGGGCAAAATGAAAAACTGTTTTTT. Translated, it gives CASSRTGQNEKLFF.

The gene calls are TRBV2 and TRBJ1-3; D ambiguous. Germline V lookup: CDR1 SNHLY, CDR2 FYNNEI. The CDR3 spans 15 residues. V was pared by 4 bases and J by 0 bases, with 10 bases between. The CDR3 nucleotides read TGTGCCAGCAGTGCCGACTTGAGCTCTGGAAACACCATATATTTT. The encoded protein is CASSADLSSGNTIYF.

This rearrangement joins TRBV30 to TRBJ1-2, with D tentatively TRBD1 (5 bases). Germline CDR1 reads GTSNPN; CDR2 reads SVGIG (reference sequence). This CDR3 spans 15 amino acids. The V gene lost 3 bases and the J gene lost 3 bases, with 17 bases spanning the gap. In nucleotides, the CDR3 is TGTGCCTGGAGCTGGGAGGTTGGGGGTTACTATGGCTACACCTTC. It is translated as CAWSWEVGGYYGYTF.